The source of this TCR beta chain is a study of cytomegalovirus exposure and HLA in healthy donors. Whole-study results and caveats: For most TCR sequences rarity was the rule, although some public TCRs occurred in many donors. According to a later analysis, donors in an Asian-associated ancestry cluster reportedly had fewer N-insertions than the approximately 670-donor mean. A highly shared variant cluster was judged a likely technical artifact.

Note on this clone: Its cognate antigen is unknown.

PCR was performed using 60 Vbeta and 13 Jbeta primers. Using immunoSEQ multiplex PCR, the repertoire was profiled, and TCRdb retains in-frame clones only, with some absent. The table has roughly 150,000 clones, roughly 85% seen once. The junction had 11 bases not matched to a gene; V was cut back by 2 bases and J by 0 bases. This CDR3 region has 18 residues. Germline CDR1 and CDR2: SGHTA and FQGNSA. The rearrangement links TRBV7-2 to TRBJ2-3; 7 nucleotides match TRBD1. The clonotype was recovered from a man in his thirties or forties in good health and CMV-seropositive. The sample was PBMCs. CDR3 bases: TGTGCCAGCAGCTTAACCCTCGGGACAGAACGTAGCACAGATACGCAGTATTTT. Its protein is CASSLTLGTERSTDTQYF.